The rows below give T cell receptor beta chains drawn from one sample of a study of human T cells and chemical hapten exposure. TCRdb reprocessed the RACE reads with MiXCR, giving one entry per CDR3 protein. Here the sample spans around 260,000 distinct CDR3 sequences, more than 6.5% being singletons. The specimen was whole blood, collected in connection with sensitization to the hapten diphenylcyclopropenone (DPC). Source of these receptors: a middle-aged woman with alopecia areata. Some clones in this sample may be carry-over from other donors' samples. CDR3s include the opening cysteine and the closing phenylalanine or tryptophan. A D gene is named only where the DNA matches it firmly. The size entry is marked missing in some rows and otherwise reads once, few, many or a size class.

size	length	V	D	J	DNA	CDR3
few	14	TRBV7-9	-	TRBJ1-2	TGTGCCAGCAGCCCCTGGGCAGTACACAATGGCTACACCTTC	CASSPWAVHNGYTF
many	13	TRBV29-1	-	TRBJ2-7	TGCAGCGTTGAAACGGAATCGGGCATGGAGCAGTACTTC	CSVETESGMEQYF
-	16	TRBV7-2	TRBD1	TRBJ2-4	TGTGCCAGCAGCTCTGGACAGGGGGCAGGAGAAAACATTCAGTACTTC	CASSSGQGAGENIQYF
few	16	TRBV7-2	-	TRBJ2-6	TGTGCCAGCAGCTTAGCCCCCGGGCCTGGGGCCAACGTCCTGACTTTC	CASSLAPGPGANVLTF
few	15	TRBV6-2/TRBV6-3	TRBD1	TRBJ1-1	TGTGCCAGCAGAACCGCCGGGACAGCGAACACTGAAGCTTTCTTT	CASRTAGTANTEAFF
-	12	TRBV7-8	-	TRBJ2-7	TGTGCCAGCAGCTTGGGGCTAGACGAGCAGTACTTC	CASSLGLDEQYF
-	13	TRBV6-5	TRBD1	TRBJ2-5	TGTGCCAGCAGTCACAGGGGCTCAGAGACCCAGTACTTC	CASSHRGSETQYF
-	13	TRBV29-1	-	TRBJ2-1	TGCAGCGTCGGGGACCTATTCTACAATGAGCAGTTCTTC	CSVGDLFYNEQFF
-	15	TRBV20-1	-	TRBJ2-5	TGCAGTGCTAGAGATCCCGGGCGGCAAGATGAGACCCAGTACTTC	CSARDPGRQDETQYF
-	15	TRBV19	TRBD1	TRBJ1-5	TGTGCCAGTAGTCCGACAGGGGAAGGGCATCAGCCCCAGCATTTT	CASSPTGEGHQPQHF
-	13	TRBV7-9	TRBD2	TRBJ2-1	TGTGCCACGGGACTAGCGGGGGCAAATGAGCAGTTCTTC	CATGLAGANEQFF
few	12	TRBV2	-	TRBJ1-1	TGTGCCAGCAGCGGAGACTTCACTGAAGCTTTCTTT	CASSGDFTEAFF
-	16	TRBV28	TRBD1	TRBJ2-7	TGTGCCAGCAGTTTAGGGACAGGGGTCCTCTCCTACGAGCAGTACTTC	CASSLGTGVLSYEQYF
few	12	TRBV30	-	TRBJ2-5	TGTGCCTGGAGCGGGGGAGGACAGACCCAGTACTTC	CAWSGGGQTQYF
few	13	TRBV7-3	-	TRBJ1-5	TGTGCCAGCAGTTTAGAAGAAGGTCAGCCCCAGCATTTT	CASSLEEGQPQHF
many	13	TRBV20-1	-	TRBJ2-7	TGCAGTGCTAGAATGGTGACAGCCTACGAGCAGTACTTC	CSARMVTAYEQYF
-	12	TRBV7-2	-	TRBJ2-1	TGTGCCAGCAGACCGGGGTCCCATGAGCAGTTCTTC	CASRPGSHEQFF